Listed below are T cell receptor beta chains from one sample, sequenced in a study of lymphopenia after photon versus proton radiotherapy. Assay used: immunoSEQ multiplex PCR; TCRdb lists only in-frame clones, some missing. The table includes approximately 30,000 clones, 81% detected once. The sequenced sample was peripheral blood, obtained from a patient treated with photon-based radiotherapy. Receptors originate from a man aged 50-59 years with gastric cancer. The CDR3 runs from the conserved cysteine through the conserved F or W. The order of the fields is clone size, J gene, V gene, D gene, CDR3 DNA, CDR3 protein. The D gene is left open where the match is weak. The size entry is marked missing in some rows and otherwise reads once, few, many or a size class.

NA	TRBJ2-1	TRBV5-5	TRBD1	TGTGCCAGCAGCTTGGCCGGGACAGCTTACAATGAGCAGTTCTTC	CASSLAGTAYNEQFF
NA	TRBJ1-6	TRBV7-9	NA	TGTGCCAGCAGCCGCTGGGGGCGGGGGCCGCGTAATTCACCCCTCCACTTT	CASSRWGRGPRNSPLHF
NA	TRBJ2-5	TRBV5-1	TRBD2	TGCGCCAGCAGCCCGACTAGCGGGGTGGGATATGGGGGACAAGAGACCCAGTACTTC	CASSPTSGVGYGGQETQYF
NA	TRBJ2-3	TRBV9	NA	TGTGCCAGCGCGCGGGGGACAGCTAGCACAGATACGCAGTATTTT	CASARGTASTDTQYF
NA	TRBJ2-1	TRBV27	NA	TGTGCCAGCAGTTCCAGCAAAGGGGACGTTGGGTACAATGAGCAGTTCTTC	CASSSSKGDVGYNEQFF
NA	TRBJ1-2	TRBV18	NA	TGTGCCAGCTCACCACAGGTGGGGTGGACAGACTATGGCTACACCTTC	CASSPQVGWTDYGYTF
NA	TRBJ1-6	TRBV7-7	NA	TGTGCCAGCAGCTTAGACACGGCTTCACCCCTCCACTTT	CASSLDTASPLHF
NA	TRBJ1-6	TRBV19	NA	TGTGCCAGTAGCCCAGGGTCTAATTCACCCCTCCACTTT	CASSPGSNSPLHF
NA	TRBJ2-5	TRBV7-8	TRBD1	TGTGCCAGCAGCTCAGGGGGCCCTTATGAAACCCAGTACTTC	CASSSGGPYETQYF
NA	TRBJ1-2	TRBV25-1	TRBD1	TGTGCCAGCAGTGAATATATAGGGGGCCACGGCTACACCTTC	CASSEYIGGHGYTF
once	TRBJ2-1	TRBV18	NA	TGTGCCAGCTCCCGAGGCCCAGGGAACCGGAATGAGCAGTTCTTC	CASSRGPGNRNEQFF